The rows below give T cell receptor beta chains drawn from one sample of a study of blood T cell repertoires in COVID-19. Method: immunoSEQ multiplex PCR; TCRdb's copy keeps in-frame clones and lacks some. The sample comprises 200,000 to 300,000 clones, approximately 86% of which are singletons, and approximately 2% rests with the top ten. The sample consisted of peripheral blood. Source of these receptors: a man younger than 40 with active or convalescent COVID-19. The CDR3 runs from the conserved cysteine through the conserved F or W. The order of the fields is J gene, D gene, V gene, clone size, CDR3 DNA, CDR3 protein. The D gene is left open where the match is weak. Clone size is shown for a subset of rows, as once, few, many or a class of expanded clone.

TRBJ1-1,.,TRBV11-2,few,TGTGCCAGCAGCCCCCAAGTTAGGGGCACTGAAGCTTTCTTT,CASSPQVRGTEAFF
TRBJ2-7,.,TRBV9,few,TGTGCCAGCAGCGTAGACGGCAGCGACTACGAGCAGTACTTC,CASSVDGSDYEQYF
TRBJ2-7,.,TRBV4-2,few,TGTGCCAGCAGCCAAGAGTGGAGACTATACTACGAGCAGTACTTC,CASSQEWRLYYEQYF
TRBJ2-3,TRBD1,TRBV4-3,.,TGCGCCAGCAGCGCCTATCCGGGACAGAAGACAGATACGCAGTATTTT,CASSAYPGQKTDTQYF
TRBJ1-4,TRBD1,TRBV5-8,few,TGTGCCAGCAGCGCCGGACAGGCCGCAACTAATGAAAAACTGTTTTTT,CASSAGQAATNEKLFF
TRBJ2-2,TRBD1,TRBV29-1,few,TGCAGCGCCAAACAGGGGCGGACCGGGGAGCTGTTTTTT,CSAKQGRTGELFF
TRBJ1-1,TRBD1,TRBV4-3,.,TGCGCCAGCAGCCAAGGCACAGGGGCGGGGGAAGCTTTCTTT,CASSQGTGAGEAFF
TRBJ2-5,.,TRBV9,.,TGTGCCAGCAGCGTAGGGACTAGAGGGGGGGAGACCCAGTACTTC,CASSVGTRGGETQYF
TRBJ2-7,TRBD1,TRBV6-5,.,TGTGCCAGTTTCCTCCGGGACAGGACCTACGAGCAGTACTTC,CASFLRDRTYEQYF
TRBJ2-5,.,TRBV10-2,.,TGCGCCAGCGCCCCGGCGGACTACCAAGAGACCCAGTACTTC,CASAPADYQETQYF
TRBJ1-1,.,TRBV11-2,.,TGTGCCAGCAGCCCATTTTCGGGGGTATCTTTCTTT,CASSPFSGVSFF
TRBJ1-5,.,TRBV12-3/TRBV12-4,.,TGTGCCAGCACCAACACAGGGATTCAGCCCCAGCATTTT,CASTNTGIQPQHF
TRBJ2-3,.,TRBV11-2,.,TGTGCCAGCAGCTTAGTGGGGGGGCGGACAGATACGCAGTATTTT,CASSLVGGRTDTQYF
TRBJ1-5,TRBD1,TRBV3-1/TRBV3-2,.,TGTGCCAGCAGCCCCGGGACAGGGGGCTTTCAGCCCCAGCATTTT,CASSPGTGGFQPQHF
TRBJ1-2,.,TRBV7-9,.,TGTGCCAGCAGTCCCGCAGGTGGACTGACTATTACGGGTGGCTACACCTTC,CASSPAGGLTITGGYTF
TRBJ2-7,.,TRBV18,.,TGTGCCAGCTCACCATCCGGGACAAACTACGAGCAGTACTTC,CASSPSGTNYEQYF
TRBJ1-5,.,TRBV10-3,.,TGTGCCATCAGTGAGTCCGGGACACCCATGGAGCCCCAGCATTTT,CAISESGTPMEPQHF
TRBJ2-2,.,TRBV12-3/TRBV12-4,.,TGTGCCAGCAGTGAGGGAGCCGGCGGGGAGCTGTTTTTT,CASSEGAGGELFF
TRBJ1-2,.,TRBV5-6,.,TGTGCCAGCAGCTTGCCTGCTAACTATGGCTACACCTTC,CASSLPANYGYTF
TRBJ1-2,.,TRBV5-6,once,TGTGCCAGCAGCTTCGACGGAGACTATGGCTACACCTTC,CASSFDGDYGYTF
TRBJ2-3,TRBD2,TRBV29-1,.,TGCAGCGTTTTGACTAGCGGTACGCAGTATTTT,CSVLTSGTQYF
TRBJ1-6,.,TRBV19,.,TGTGCCAGTAGCACCACAGGGCGTCATAATTCACCCCTCCACTTT,CASSTTGRHNSPLHF
TRBJ2-7,TRBD2,TRBV6-5,.,TGTGCCAGCAGTTGGACGGGGGGTTACGAGCAGTACTTC,CASSWTGGYEQYF
TRBJ1-4,TRBD1,TRBV5-4,.,TGTGCCAGCAGCTTGTGGGGACAGGTGGGGAAAAGGGATTTT,CASSLWGQVGKRDF
TRBJ2-7,.,TRBV5-6,.,TGTGCCAGCAGCTTGGCAGGAGGCACCTACGAGCAGTACTTC,CASSLAGGTYEQYF
TRBJ2-4,TRBD2,TRBV4-2,.,TGTGCCAGCAGCCCTCGGACCTTAGCGGGGGGTATTGACATTCAGTACTTC,CASSPRTLAGGIDIQYF
TRBJ1-1,.,TRBV11-2,.,TGTGCCAGCAGCCGCACCCGGGGGACTGAAGCTTTCTTT,CASSRTRGTEAFF
TRBJ1-5,.,TRBV3-1/TRBV3-2,.,TGTGCCAGCAGCCAAGTGGGGGGGGACCAGCCCCAGCATTTT,CASSQVGGDQPQHF
TRBJ2-3,.,TRBV6-5,once,TGTGCCACCTCGACAGATACGCAGTATTTT,CATSTDTQYF
TRBJ2-3,TRBD2,TRBV7-2,.,TGTGCCAGCAGCATAGGGACTAGCGGGGGCACAGATACGCAGTATTTT,CASSIGTSGGTDTQYF
TRBJ1-2,TRBD1,TRBV7-6,.,TGTGCCAGCAGCTCTCCCCTACAGGGGGCGCTCTGCGGCTACACCTTC,CASSSPLQGALCGYTF
TRBJ1-1,TRBD1,TRBV5-1,.,TGCGCCAGCAGCTTGGCCATTGGGACAGGGGGCACTGAAGCTTTCTTT,CASSLAIGTGGTEAFF
TRBJ2-7,TRBD1,TRBV9,.,TGTGCCAGCAGCGAGACACAGGGGACGGGGGAGCAGTACTTC,CASSETQGTGEQYF
TRBJ2-7,.,TRBV5-1,medium-sized,TGCGCCAGCAGCTTAACAGGTTTCGAGCAGTACTTC,CASSLTGFEQYF
TRBJ1-4,.,TRBV15,.,TGTGCCACCAGCGGGACCGGGAGGATATGGAAAAAACTGTTTTTT,CATSGTGRIWKKLFF
TRBJ1-5,TRBD1,TRBV5-6,.,TGTGCCAGCAGCACCTGGACAGGGCAGTATCAGCCCCAGCATTTT,CASSTWTGQYQPQHF
TRBJ1-2,.,TRBV6-2/TRBV6-3,many,TGTGCCAGCAGTTACATCCCTCAGGGAAGAGATGGCTACACCTTC,CASSYIPQGRDGYTF